The 31 T cell receptor beta chains listed next were all sequenced from one sample in a study of CD8+ T cells in alopecia areata. Sequencing templates came from extracted RNA that was reverse transcribed into cDNA. The table came from immunoSEQ multiplex PCR; TCRdb's copy has only in-frame clones and leaves some out. The profile shows roughly 180,000 clones, about 63% of them singletons. The sequences come from CD4+ T cells sorted from blood, collected at week 0. Source of these receptors: a human donor with alopecia areata.

This clone was detected a few times. The V and J genes are TRBV29-1 and TRBJ1-2; 7 bases map to TRBD1. After removal of 2 bases from V and 7 bases from J, the junction contained 7 bases not matched to a gene. The CDR3 extends over 13 amino acids. Germline V lookup: CDR1 SQVTM, CDR2 ANQGSEA. Written as DNA, the CDR3 is TGCAGCGTTGAAAAGGGAGGGGGCGTTGGCTACACCTTC. It translates to CSVEKGGGVGYTF.

This chain joins TRBV29-1 and TRBJ1-1; no reliable D call. Trimming removed 5 bases from V and 4 bases from J, with 14 bases in between. Germline CDR1 reads SQVTM; CDR2 reads ANQGSEA. This CDR3 spans 13 amino acids. This CDR3 reads CSVRSRLGTEAFF. In nucleotides, the CDR3 is TGCAGCGTTCGTAGTCGGCTGGGCACTGAAGCTTTCTTT.

The V and J genes are TRBV6-5 and TRBJ1-4; no reliable D call. The V and J ends lost 6 bases and 0 bases respectively, with 8 bases between them. Per the germline V gene, CDR1 is MNHEY and CDR2 is SVGAGI. The CDR3 spans 14 residues. CDR3 bases: TGTGCCAGCAGAGGCGGACCAACTAATGAAAAACTGTTTTTT. Translating it yields CASRGGPTNEKLFF.

Turning to this clone: At the DNA level, this CDR3 is encoded by other sequences in the same sample as well. The chain couples TRBV5-1 to TRBJ1-1; no definite D call. CDR1 is SGHRS, CDR2 YFSETQ, per germline. There are 13 residues in the CDR3. V lost 4 bases to trimming and J lost 0 bases, with 7 bases between them. CDR3 DNA sequence: TGCGCCAGCAGCCTGAATCTGAACACTGAAGCTTTCTTT. The encoded protein is CASSLNLNTEAFF.

The gene calls are TRBV27 and TRBJ2-7; D call uncertain. V was clipped by 4 bases and J by 2 bases, with 21 bases between them. The length of the CDR3 is 17 residues. From germline, CDR1 is MNHEY and CDR2 SMNVEV (reference sequence). DNA for the CDR3: TGTGCCAGCAGTTCCCGCCTCGCTTCTAACTACGCCTACGAGCAGTACTTC. This sequence encodes CASSSRLASNYAYEQYF.

Only one count was recorded for this clone. The CDR3 reads CASSPLAGGLTTQYF. In nucleotides, the CDR3 is TGCGCCAGCAGCCCCTTAGCGGGGGGACTTACTACGCAGTATTTT. V and J are TRBV4-3 and TRBJ2-3; 10 nucleotides agree with TRBD2. The germline V gene has CDR1 LGHNA and CDR2 YSLEER. The CDR3 extends over 15 amino acids. Trimming at V came to 4 bases and at J to 8 bases, leaving 9 bases not matched to a gene.

This clone was seen once. The rearrangement joins TRBV29-1 to TRBJ2-5, with D hard to call. With 1 base removed from V and 3 bases from J, the gap between germline ends came to 6 bases. CDR3 size: 12 residues. The germline gives CDR1 SQVTM, CDR2 ANQGSEA. CDR3 sequence (DNA): TGCAGCGTTGAAGGGCAAAAAGAGACCCAGTACTTC. Protein: CSVEGQKETQYF. Filled out from reference TRBV29-1 and TRBJ2-5, the complete variable domain reads SAVISQKPSRDICQRGTSLTIQCQVDSQVTMMFWYRQQPGQSLTLIATANQGSEATYESGFVIDKFPISRPNLTFSTLTVSNMSPEDSSIYLCSVEGQKETQYFGPGTRLLVL.

Of note for this clone: Other DNA sequences from this sample encode an identical CDR3 as well. The V call is TRBV30, the J call TRBJ1-2; 11 bases agree with TRBD1. Trimming removed 4 bases from V and 8 bases from J; junction bases left unmatched: 6. The CDR3 has 13 residues. Germline V CDR1 and CDR2: GTSNPN, SVGIG (reference sequence). CDR3 in amino acids: CAWNRDRGIGYTF. As DNA, the CDR3 is TGTGCCTGGAACCGGGACAGGGGGATAGGCTACACCTTC.

This clone appeared once. The CDR3 here is CASSLMGETQYF. The CDR3 DNA reads TGTGCCAGCAGCTTAATGGGAGAGACCCAGTACTTC. The gene calls are TRBV7-3 and TRBJ2-5; D not resolved. V was cut by 1 base and J by 4 bases, with 4 bases left in between. CDR3 length: 12 residues. In germline, CDR1 is SGHTA, CDR2 FQGTGA.

Judged by abundance, this clone is medium-sized. The same CDR3 is also encoded by other DNA sequences in this sample. The V call is TRBV9, the J call TRBJ2-1; D gene unclear. V was pared by 2 bases and J by 6 bases, with 6 bases between. CDR3 length: 12 residues. Per germline, CDR1 SGDLS and CDR2 YYNGEE. This CDR3 reads CASSVRSNEQFF. CDR3 nucleotide sequence: TGTGCCAGCAGCGTCCGATCCAATGAGCAGTTCTTC. Based on the CDR3 plus reference TRBV9 and TRBJ2-1, the full variable domain is DSGVTQTPKHLITATGQRVTLRCSPRSGDLSVYWYQQSLDQGLQFLIQYYNGEERAKGNILERFSAQQFPDLHSELNLSSLELGDSALYFCASSVRSNEQFFGPGTRLTVL.

The rearrangement links TRBV5-1 to TRBJ2-7; unclear D gene. V was shortened by 5 bases and J by 0 bases, with 9 bases between the two germline ends. The germline gives CDR1 SGHRS, CDR2 YFSETQ. CDR3 length equals 13 residues. The CDR3 protein is CASSPGYSYEQYF. For the CDR3, the DNA is TGCGCCAGCAGTCCTGGCTACTCCTACGAGCAGTACTTC.

The DNA for the CDR3 is TGTGCCTGGAGTGGGGGGACAGGGGGAGGTGAGCCCCAGCATTTT. Its translation: CAWSGGTGGGEPQHF. V gene TRBV30 combines with J gene TRBJ1-5; 11 bases are shared with TRBD1. The CDR3 is 15 amino acids. From germline, CDR1 is GTSNPN and CDR2 SVGIG (reference sequence). Trimming removed 1 base from V and 8 bases from J; junction bases left unmatched: 7. The full variable domain, rest sourced from reference TRBV30 and TRBJ1-5, is SQTIHQWPATLVQPVGSPLSLECTVEGTSNPNLYWYRQAAGRGLQLLFYSVGIGQISSEVPQNLSASRPQDRQFILSSKKLLLSDSGFYLCAWSGGTGGGEPQHFGDGTRLSIL.

The chain links TRBV29-1 to TRBJ1-1; D is uncertain. The CDR3 totals 10 residues. Trimming removed 5 bases at V and 6 bases at J, with 7 bases between. Germline-derived CDR1 and CDR2 are SQVTM and ANQGSEA. The CDR3 sequence is CSVLRPEAFF. The CDR3 DNA reads as TGCAGCGTTCTACGGCCTGAAGCTTTCTTT.

The rearrangement links TRBV29-1 to TRBJ2-5; the match to TRBD2 covers 13 bases. Germline V gene data show CDR1 as SQVTM and CDR2 as ANQGSEA. Trimming removed 1 base from V and 7 bases from J; junction bases left unmatched: 6. The CDR3 contains 15 residues. CDR3 region: CSVEGLAGGRGTQYF. DNA for the CDR3: TGCAGCGTTGAAGGACTAGCGGGGGGACGGGGGACCCAGTACTTC.

V and J are TRBV2 and TRBJ2-1, with D hard to call. V lost 8 bases and J 0 bases, leaving 14 bases between the germline ends. Germline V gene lookup returns CDR1 SNHLY and CDR2 FYNNEI. CDR3 length: 15 amino acids. CDR3 sequence reads: CASGKQPNSYNEQFF. DNA of the CDR3: TGTGCCAGCGGGAAACAGCCGAACTCCTACAATGAGCAGTTCTTC.

The chain links TRBV7-2 to TRBJ1-2, with D possibly being TRBD1 (5 bases). Trimming cost V 5 bases and J 3 bases, with 28 bases left between them. Per the germline V gene, CDR1 is SGHTA and CDR2 is FQGNSA. The CDR3 loop spans 19 amino acids. The CDR3 sequence: CASSRLAPSGRDRHYGYTF. DNA for the CDR3: TGTGCCAGCAGCCGCTTGGCACCGAGTGGCAGGGACCGCCACTATGGCTACACCTTC.

J is TRBJ2-7 and V is TRBV23-1, with 11 bases fitting TRBD1. TRBV23-1 is an ORF; its function is uncertain. J lost 0 bases, V lost 0 bases, and 4 bases had no gene match. The CDR3 is made up of 17 amino acids. The CDR3 DNA sequence: TGCGCCAGCAGTCAATCGGGGGACAGGGGGAGCTCCTACGAGCAGTACTTC. This translates into CASSQSGDRGSSYEQYF.

This sequence joins TRBV5-1 and TRBJ2-3; a possible D gene is TRBD2 (6 bases). The CDR3 has 14 amino acids. V lost 5 bases and J 1 base, leaving 11 bases between the germline ends. The germline gives CDR1 SGHRS, CDR2 YFSETQ. CDR3 nucleotide sequence: TGCGCCAGCAGTGGCGGGGCTGGCACAGATACGCAGTATTTT. Residues: CASSGGAGTDTQYF.

The chain recombines TRBV30 with TRBJ2-5; D not resolved. The CDR3 has 14 residues. V was trimmed by 4 bases and J by 2 bases, leaving 14 bases between them. The germline gives CDR1 GTSNPN, CDR2 SVGIG (reference sequence). Written as DNA, the CDR3 is TGTGCCTGGAAACGCGGACGGGCGCAAGAGACCCAGTACTTC. Amino acids: CAWKRGRAQETQYF. Combining the CDR3 with reference TRBV30 and TRBJ2-5 gives the whole variable domain SQTIHQWPATLVQPVGSPLSLECTVEGTSNPNLYWYRQAAGRGLQLLFYSVGIGQISSEVPQNLSASRPQDRQFILSSKKLLLSDSGFYLCAWKRGRAQETQYFGPGTRLLVL.

The chain employs TRBV7-2 and TRBJ1-2, with 9 positions matching TRBD1. Trimming cost V 5 bases and J 8 bases; bases outside gene matches: 9. The CDR3 loop spans 14 amino acids. Germline V lookup: CDR1 SGHTA, CDR2 FQGNSA. The CDR3 nucleotides read TGTGCCAGCAGCACCGGGACAGGGCGAATCGGCTACACCTTC. Its protein product is CASSTGTGRIGYTF.

This clone was counted a few times. The gene calls are TRBV6-5 and TRBJ2-5, with D perhaps matching TRBD2 (7 bases). The V end lost 5 bases, the J end lost 6 bases, and 16 bases lay between the germline ends. CDR1 is MNHEY and CDR2 is SVGAGI in the germline V gene. This CDR3 contains 14 residues. Written as DNA, the CDR3 is TGTGCCAGCAGTGATGGGGGGGCCGGTAAGACCCAGTACTTC. Translating it yields CASSDGGAGKTQYF.

This chain uses TRBV30 with TRBJ1-2; 8 positions match TRBD1. The CDR3 has 14 amino acids. After removal of 0 bases from V and 4 bases from J, the junction contained 4 bases not matched to a gene. CDR1 is GTSNPN, CDR2 SVGIG, per germline (reference sequence). The CDR3 sequence is CAWSVRTGTYGYTF. Here the CDR3 DNA reads TGTGCCTGGAGTGTACGGACAGGGACCTATGGCTACACCTTC. Full variable domain (missing parts from reference TRBV30 and TRBJ1-2): SQTIHQWPATLVQPVGSPLSLECTVEGTSNPNLYWYRQAAGRGLQLLFYSVGIGQISSEVPQNLSASRPQDRQFILSSKKLLLSDSGFYLCAWSVRTGTYGYTFGSGTRLTVV.

V is TRBV2 and J is TRBJ2-2; D uncertain. There are 13 residues in the CDR3. V lost 2 bases, J lost 6 bases, and 7 bases lay in between. CDR1 SNHLY and CDR2 FYNNEI come from the germline V gene. Here the CDR3 DNA reads TGTGCCAGCAGTGAACAGGCGCCCGGGGAGCTGTTTTTT. This translates into CASSEQAPGELFF.

The V and J genes are TRBV5-1 and TRBJ1-2; TRBD1 might be the D (6 bases). Germline V CDR1 and CDR2: SGHRS, YFSETQ. The CDR3 spans 15 residues. V lost 3 bases and J lost 6, with 18 bases in between. The chain's CDR3 is CASSSYRVGSDGYTF. Written as DNA, the CDR3 is TGCGCCAGCAGCTCCTACAGGGTCGGGAGTGATGGCTACACCTTC.

This clone was counted at least ten times. The chain combines TRBV11-2 with TRBJ1-5; D is unclear. Trimming removed 1 base at V and 7 bases at J, with 8 bases between. The CDR3 is 13 amino acids. Per the germline V gene, CDR1 is SGHAT and CDR2 is FQNNGV. CDR3 sequence: CASSLVTQQPQHF. In nucleotides, the CDR3 is TGTGCCAGCAGCTTAGTAACTCAACAGCCCCAGCATTTT. Full variable domain (rest looked up from reference TRBV11-2 and TRBJ1-5): EAGVAQSPRYKIIEKRQSVAFWCNPISGHATLYWYQQILGQGPKLLIQFQNNGVVDDSQLPKDRFSAERLKGVDSTLKIQPAKLEDSAVYLCASSLVTQQPQHFGDGTRLSIL.

This clone was counted only a few times. The CDR3 nucleotides read TGCAGCGTTGAGATTACAGGTAGAACTGAAGCTTTCTTT. Its protein is CSVEITGRTEAFF. The rearrangement uses TRBV29-1 and TRBJ1-1; D perhaps matches TRBD1 (5 bases). Per the germline V gene, CDR1 is SQVTM and CDR2 is ANQGSEA. Trimming left V 3 bases short and J 5 bases short, with 13 bases between. There are 13 residues in the CDR3.

The J gene is TRBJ1-2, the V gene TRBV30, with D possibly TRBD1 on 6 matching bases. The CDR3 spans 13 residues. V shed 2 bases and J shed 5 bases, with 12 bases lying between them. Germline CDR1 reads GTSNPN; CDR2 reads SVGIG (reference sequence). CDR3 region: CAWSMPGQYGYTF. CDR3 sequence (DNA): TGTGCCTGGAGTATGCCCGGACAGTATGGCTACACCTTC.

The J gene is TRBJ1-1, the V gene TRBV7-9; D not certain. The germline V gene encodes CDR1 SEHNR and CDR2 FQNEAQ (reference sequence). The CDR3 has 15 amino acids. The ends were cut back, 5 bases at V and 0 bases at J, with 13 bases in the middle. As DNA, the CDR3 is TGTGCCAGCAGCGTTCAAAAACCAATGAACACTGAAGCTTTCTTT. This encodes CASSVQKPMNTEAFF. The variable domain in full, completed from reference TRBV7-9 and TRBJ1-1, reads DTGVSQNPRHKITKRGQNVTFRCDPISEHNRLYWYRQTLGQGPEFLTYFQNEAQLEKSRLLSDRFSAERPKGSFSTLEIQRTEQGDSAMYLCASSVQKPMNTEAFFGQGTRLTVV.

The gene calls are TRBV2 and TRBJ2-7; 10 bases align to TRBD1. Germline trimming cut 5 bases from V and 12 bases from J; bases unmatched to any gene: 10. The CDR3 is 13 residues long. The V gene's germline CDR1 is SNHLY and CDR2 FYNNEI. CDR3 residues: CASSLSGQGVRYF. Written as DNA, the CDR3 is TGTGCCAGCAGTCTATCCGGACAGGGGGTTCGGTACTTC.

CDR3 sequence: CAWSITGLRTQPQHF. DNA for the CDR3: TGTGCCTGGAGCATAACAGGGTTGCGAACGCAGCCCCAGCATTTT. This chain joins TRBV30 and TRBJ1-5; D might be TRBD1 (6 bases). This CDR3 comprises 15 residues. The germline V and J ends were trimmed by 3 bases and 7 bases, with 19 bases remaining between them. Per germline, CDR1 GTSNPN and CDR2 SVGIG (reference sequence).

The gene calls are TRBV7-2 and TRBJ2-1; 8 nucleotides match TRBD1. Looked up from germline, CDR1 is SGHTA and CDR2 is FQGNSA. CDR3 length: 15 residues. Trimming cost V 4 bases and J 0 bases; bases outside gene matches: 2. The CDR3, as DNA: TGTGCCAGCAGCTCCGACAGGGGCTCCTACAATGAGCAGTTCTTC. Translation: CASSSDRGSYNEQFF. Drawing the rest from reference TRBV7-2 and TRBJ2-1, the complete variable domain is GAGVSQSPSNKVTEKGKDVELRCDPISGHTALYWYRQSLGQGLEFLIYFQGNSAPDKSGLPSDRFSAERTGGSVSTLTIQRTQQEDSAVYLCASSSDRGSYNEQFFGPGTRLTVL.